Reported below is one TCR beta chain. Its antigen is as yet unknown. Time point denoted: pre-sensitization, week 0. Treatment meaning: therapeutic diphenylcyclopropenone sensitization with weekly scalp DPC. This specimen comes from a study of human T cells and chemical hapten exposure. Across the study: Variation in per-sample TCR yields came mainly from small pooled library volume differences. Study-level points and caveats: Expanded TCR counts at PT1 went up together with patch test score, a positive correlation.

From the RACE reads, TCRdb called clonotypes with MiXCR, one entry per CDR3 protein. Here the sample spans about 110,000 distinct CDR3 sequences, 10% to 15% being singletons. Here the sequenced sample was whole blood, taken in connection with sensitization to the hapten diphenylcyclopropenone (DPC). This receptor was obtained from a woman aged 45-65 years with alopecia areata. Some clones in this sample may be carry-over from other donors' samples.

CDR3 DNA sequence: TGTGCCAGCAGCGGCGCGGCCACTGAAGCTTTCTTT. Protein: CASSGAATEAFF. V gene TRBV7-6 combines with J gene TRBJ1-1; D ambiguous. CDR1 is SGHVS and CDR2 is FNYEAQ in the germline V gene. The CDR3 runs 12 residues. The ends were cut back, 5 bases at V and 4 bases at J, with 8 bases in the middle. The variable domain in full, with the rest retrieved from reference TRBV7-6 and TRBJ1-1, is GAGVSQSPRYKVTKRGQDVALRCDPISGHVSLYWYRQALGQGPEFLTYFNYEAQQDKSGLPNDRFSAERPEGSISTLTIQRTEQRDSAMYRCASSGAATEAFFGQGTRLTVV.